The rows below give T cell receptor beta chains drawn from one sample of a study of T cell repertoires in cytomegalovirus infection. TCRdb redid the calling of the reads with MiXCR, one entry per CDR3 protein. In the table there are tens of thousands of distinct CDR3 sequences, 3% to 4.5% of which are singletons. The sample comprised PBMCs. The source is a human donor in good health (CMV status not recorded). Some clones in this sample may be carry-over from other donors' samples. Both conserved end residues are part of each CDR3. The D gene is left open where the match is weak. Size values are once, few and many counts, or a class for expanded clones, and some rows have none.

V gene	D gene	J gene	clone size	CDR3 protein	CDR3 DNA
TRBV7-2	-	TRBJ2-7	many	CASSLDPTSATYEQYF	TGTGCCAGCAGCTTAGACCCGACTAGTGCAACCTACGAGCAGTACTTC
TRBV7-2	-	TRBJ2-7	many	CASSLIQTQPYEQYF	TGTGCCAGCAGCTTAATTCAGACCCAACCCTACGAGCAGTACTTC
TRBV7-3	TRBD2	TRBJ2-1	many	CASSSLAGDLFF	TGTGCCAGCAGCTCTCTAGCGGGAGATCTGTTCTTC
TRBV3-1	-	TRBJ1-2	many	CASSLGDTHGYTF	TGTGCCAGCAGCCTAGGGGACACACATGGCTACACCTTC
TRBV7-8	-	TRBJ1-1	many	CASSGRREIYTEAFF	TGTGCCAGCAGCGGTCGCAGGGAAATATACACTGAAGCTTTCTTT
TRBV7-8	-	TRBJ1-3	many	CASSKRREHSGNTIYF	TGTGCCAGCAGCAAACGCCGGGAGCACTCTGGAAACACCATATATTTT
TRBV28	-	TRBJ1-5	many	CASSLAGRSLSNQPQHF	TGTGCCAGCAGTTTAGCGGGGCGCAGTTTGAGCAATCAGCCCCAGCATTTT
TRBV7-2	TRBD1	TRBJ2-7	many	CASGGQIHEQYF	TGTGCCAGCGGGGGACAGATCCACGAGCAGTACTTC
TRBV7-2	-	TRBJ2-7	many	CASSNTGYEQYF	TGTGCCAGCAGCAATACAGGCTACGAGCAGTACTTC
TRBV12-3/TRBV12-4	-	TRBJ2-5	many	CASSKAGKETQYF	TGTGCCAGCAGCAAGGCAGGGAAAGAGACCCAGTACTTC
TRBV7-2	-	TRBJ2-1	many	CASSPVDSYNEQFF	TGTGCCAGCAGCCCGGTAGACTCCTACAATGAGCAGTTCTTC
TRBV5-5	-	TRBJ1-5	many	CASERGPSNQPQHF	TGTGCCAGCGAGCGGGGGCCTAGCAATCAGCCCCAGCATTTT
TRBV11-2	TRBD1	TRBJ1-2	many	CASSPDGTGLDYTF	TGTGCCAGCAGTCCGGATGGGACAGGGTTGGACTACACCTTC
TRBV7-2	-	TRBJ2-7	many	CASSQKSGLSGPRSSYEQYF	TGTGCCAGCAGCCAAAAATCCGGTCTTTCAGGTCCCCGAAGCTCCTACGAGCAGTACTTC
TRBV24-1	TRBD1	TRBJ2-3	many	CATSALLPTGMGSTDTQYF	TGTGCCACCAGTGCCCTACTACCGACAGGGATGGGGAGCACAGATACGCAGTATTTT
TRBV7-8	-	TRBJ1-2	many	CASSRRPGGEGYTF	TGTGCCAGCAGCCGCCGACCCGGAGGGGAAGGCTACACCTTC
TRBV6-8	-	TRBJ1-1	many	CATGEGRYIAEAFF	TGTGCCACAGGGGAAGGGCGTTACATCGCTGAAGCTTTCTTT
TRBV7-8	-	TRBJ1-2	many	CASSPDPGDYGYTF	TGTGCCAGCAGTCCAGACCCGGGGGACTATGGCTACACCTTC
TRBV2	-	TRBJ1-1	many	CASSEMPGLTAFF	TGTGCCAGCAGTGAAATGCCGGGACTGACAGCTTTCTTT
TRBV7-2	-	TRBJ2-7	many	CASSSHRDYEQYF	TGTGCCAGCAGCTCTCACAGGGACTACGAGCAGTACTTC
TRBV7-2	-	TRBJ2-7	many	CASSLAPWGEQYF	TGTGCCAGCAGCTTAGCGCCGTGGGGGGAGCAGTACTTC
TRBV5-5	-	TRBJ1-1	many	CASSLWGTVGTEAFF	TGTGCCAGCAGCTTATGGGGGACCGTGGGGACTGAAGCTTTCTTT
TRBV7-6	TRBD1	TRBJ1-2	many	CASSLGQALGYTF	TGTGCCAGCAGCTTGGGACAGGCACTTGGCTACACCTTC
TRBV7-9	TRBD1	TRBJ2-5	many	CASSTWDRVYQETQYF	TGTGCCAGCAGCACCTGGGACAGGGTATACCAAGAGACCCAGTACTTC
TRBV4-1	-	TRBJ2-1	many	CASSPRDPFNNEQFF	TGCGCCAGCAGCCCCCGGGACCCTTTCAACAATGAGCAGTTCTTC
TRBV7-2	-	TRBJ1-2	-	CASRLNSPYGYTF	TGTGCCAGCAGATTGAACAGCCCCTATGGCTACACCTTC
TRBV7-3	-	TRBJ2-1	many	CASSRTGNEQFF	TGTGCCAGCAGCCGCACGGGGAATGAGCAGTTCTTC
TRBV6-1	-	TRBJ1-4	many	CASSGKDGYNEKLFF	TGTGCCAGCAGTGGAAAGGACGGCTATAATGAAAAACTGTTTTTT
TRBV6-1	TRBD1	TRBJ2-7	many	CASSFRDRVASYEQYF	TGTGCCAGCAGTTTCCGGGACAGAGTTGCCTCCTACGAGCAGTACTTC
TRBV5-1	TRBD1	TRBJ2-7	-	CASSTSTGDPIYEQYF	TGCGCCAGCAGCACTTCCACAGGGGACCCTATCTACGAGCAGTACTTC
TRBV7-2	TRBD2	TRBJ2-1	many	CASSSLAGGPHNEQFF	TGTGCCAGCAGCTCCCTAGCGGGAGGGCCCCACAATGAGCAGTTCTTC
TRBV7-2	-	TRBJ2-5	many	CASSREGARRETQYF	TGTGCCAGCAGCAGGGAGGGGGCAAGGCGAGAGACCCAGTACTTC
TRBV7-8	TRBD1	TRBJ2-7	many	CASSPRDRVYEQYF	TGTGCCAGCAGCCCCCGGGACAGAGTATACGAGCAGTACTTC
TRBV11-2	-	TRBJ1-1	many	CASSPGKRNTEAFF	TGTGCCAGCAGCCCGGGCAAGAGGAACACTGAAGCTTTCTTT
TRBV28	-	TRBJ1-6	many	CASSFPLGYNSPLHF	TGTGCCAGCAGTTTTCCCCTGGGGTATAATTCACCCCTCCACTTT
TRBV7-2	-	TRBJ2-1	many	CASSPDNEQFF	TGTGCCAGCAGCCCCGACAATGAGCAGTTCTTC
TRBV20-1	TRBD1	TRBJ1-1	many	CSARGGQGAFF	TGCAGTGCTAGAGGGGGACAGGGAGCTTTCTTT